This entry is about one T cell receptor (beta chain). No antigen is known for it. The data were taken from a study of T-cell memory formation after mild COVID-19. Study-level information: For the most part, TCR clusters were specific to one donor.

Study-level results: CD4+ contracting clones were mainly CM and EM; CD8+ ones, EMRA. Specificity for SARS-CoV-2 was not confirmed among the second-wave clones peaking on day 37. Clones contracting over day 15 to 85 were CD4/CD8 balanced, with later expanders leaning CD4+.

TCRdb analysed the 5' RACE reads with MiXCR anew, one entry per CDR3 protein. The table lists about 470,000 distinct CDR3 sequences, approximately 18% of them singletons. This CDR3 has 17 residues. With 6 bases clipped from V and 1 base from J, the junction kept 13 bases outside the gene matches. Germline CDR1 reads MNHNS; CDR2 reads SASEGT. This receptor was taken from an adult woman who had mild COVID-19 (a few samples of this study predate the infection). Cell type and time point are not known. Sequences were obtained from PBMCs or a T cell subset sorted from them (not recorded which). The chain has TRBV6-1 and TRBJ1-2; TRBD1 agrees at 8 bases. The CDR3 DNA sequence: TGTGCCAGCAGACGAAGGTGGCAGGGGGCGGATAACTATGGCTACACCTTC. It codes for CASRRRWQGADNYGYTF.